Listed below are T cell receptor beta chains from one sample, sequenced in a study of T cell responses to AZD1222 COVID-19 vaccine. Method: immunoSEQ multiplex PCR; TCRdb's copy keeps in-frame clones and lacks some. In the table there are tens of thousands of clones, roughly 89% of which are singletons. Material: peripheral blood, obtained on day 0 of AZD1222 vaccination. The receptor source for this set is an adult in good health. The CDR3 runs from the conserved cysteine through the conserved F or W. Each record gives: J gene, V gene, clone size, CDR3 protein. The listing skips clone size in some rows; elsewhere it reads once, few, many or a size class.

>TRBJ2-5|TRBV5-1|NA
CASSILGQPQETQYF
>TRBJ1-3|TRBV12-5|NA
CASGPRDRGFPGNTIYF
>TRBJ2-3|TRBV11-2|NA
CASSPKTGKAAVTTDTQYF
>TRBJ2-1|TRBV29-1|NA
CSVFSGDNEQFF
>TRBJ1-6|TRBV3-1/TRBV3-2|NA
CASSRVQGSSYNSPLHF
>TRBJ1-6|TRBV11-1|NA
CASSLDRGNSPLHF
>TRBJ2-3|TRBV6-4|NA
CASKAGGSTDTQYF
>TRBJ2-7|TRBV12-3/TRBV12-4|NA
CASRLFRGEQYF
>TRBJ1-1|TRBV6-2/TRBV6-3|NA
CASSYRFAEAFF
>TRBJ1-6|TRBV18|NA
CASSRDAIENSPLHF
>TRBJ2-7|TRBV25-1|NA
CASSESGTGAYEQYF
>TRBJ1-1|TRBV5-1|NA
CASSLVGGNTEAFF
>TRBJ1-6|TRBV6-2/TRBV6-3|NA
CASSHELVANSPLHF
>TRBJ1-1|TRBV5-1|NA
CASSGQGGNTEAFF
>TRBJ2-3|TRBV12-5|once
CASGLYTGTDTQYF
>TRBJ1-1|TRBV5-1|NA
CASSFLGTGGVRQDTEAFF
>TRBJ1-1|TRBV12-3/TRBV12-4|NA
CASRPRENTEAFF
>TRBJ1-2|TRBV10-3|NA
CAISRQAAGYTF
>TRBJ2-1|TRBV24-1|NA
CATSDTGNEQFF
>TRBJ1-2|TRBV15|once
CATSREARAGYGYTF
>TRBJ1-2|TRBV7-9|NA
CASSSYKTDTGEGYTF
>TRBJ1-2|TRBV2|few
CASSETGDYGYTF
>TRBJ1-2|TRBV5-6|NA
CASSLDRAEYGYTF
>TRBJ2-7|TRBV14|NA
CASSQGGTVAYEQYF
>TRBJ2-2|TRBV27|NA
CASSLATDTGELFF
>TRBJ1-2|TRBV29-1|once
CSAGGNRGVTF
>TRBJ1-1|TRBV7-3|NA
CASSSRQGTEAFF
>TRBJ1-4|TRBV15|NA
CATSRGRTGVEKLFF
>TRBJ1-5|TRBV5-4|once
CASSWDRNQPQHF
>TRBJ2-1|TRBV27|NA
CASSGGSSYNEQFF
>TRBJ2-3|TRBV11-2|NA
CASSLSSATGRQQYF
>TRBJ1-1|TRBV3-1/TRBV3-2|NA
CASSQWGNTEAFF
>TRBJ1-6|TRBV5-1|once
CASSFEQYNSPLHF
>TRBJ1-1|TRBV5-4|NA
CASSLGQGVRTEAFF
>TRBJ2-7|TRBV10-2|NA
CASSRQTYEQYF
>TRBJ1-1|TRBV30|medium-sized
CAWSVTGTGGSSEAFF
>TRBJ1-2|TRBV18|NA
CASSPGTGGDYGYTF
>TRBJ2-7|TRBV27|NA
CATRPLLPSEQYF
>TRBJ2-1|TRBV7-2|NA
CASSFSGVNNEQFF
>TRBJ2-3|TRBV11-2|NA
CASSRFSGRVYTDTQYF